What follows are 2 T cell receptor beta chains derived from one specimen sequenced in a study of OX40 agonist ivuxolimab in advanced cancers. TCRdb keeps only in-frame clones here, not all; method: immunoSEQ multiplex PCR. This sample has around 67,000 clones, with roughly 85% found just once. This sample comprised CD4+ or CD8+ T cells sorted from blood, obtained in a trial of the OX40 agonist ivuxolimab. These receptors were obtained from an adult with an advanced solid tumor such as melanoma, head and neck, liver or kidney cancer.

The V gene is TRBV29-1, the J gene TRBJ2-2; a weak D match, TRBD2 (5 bases). Between the trimmed V and J ends, which lost 4 bases and 1 base, there was a span of 7 bases. This CDR3 is built from 13 residues. Germline CDR1 is SQVTM and CDR2 is ANQGSEA. The DNA for the CDR3 is TGCAGCGTTGGACGGGAGAACACCGGGGAGCTGTTTTTT. Amino acid sequence: CSVGRENTGELFF.

This chain connects TRBV11-2 to TRBJ2-5; D possibly matches TRBD1 or TRBD2 (5 bases each). Trimming took off 6 bases at V and 5 bases at J, with 16 bases between the two ends. Germline V gene lookup returns CDR1 SGHAT and CDR2 FQNNGV. This CDR3 region has 14 residues. The CDR3 bases are TGTGCCAGCAGATGGGGGTCGGGATCGGAGACCCAGTACTTC. Amino acids: CASRWGSGSETQYF.